Below are 6 T cell receptor beta chains sequenced from a single sample in a study of shared clonotypes between healthy human individuals. Repertoires were generated with immunoSEQ multiplex PCR, while TCRdb's copy carries only in-frame clones and drops some. The sample shows about 2.3 million clones, about nine tenths of them seen only once. Sequencing was carried out using naive CD4+ T cells from PBMCs. The subset here: CD45RA+ positively selected. These receptors were obtained from a man in his late teens or twenties in good health. Some clones in this sample may be carry-over from other donors' samples.

The chain has TRBV6-4 and TRBJ2-5; D is undetermined. Germline V lookup: CDR1 MRHNA, CDR2 SNTAGT. Trimming took off 11 bases at V and 2 bases at J, with 15 bases between the two ends. CDR3 length equals 13 residues. The CDR3 DNA sequence: TGTGCCGCTGGCGGCAAAAAACAAGAGACCCAGTACTTC. This gives the protein CAAGGKKQETQYF.

The count of this clone is one. This chain uses TRBV7-2 with TRBJ1-2; TRBD1 is a possible D gene (5 bases). The CDR3 runs 16 residues. V was cut by 1 base and J by 4 bases, with 16 bases left in between. CDR1 SGHTA and CDR2 FQGNSA come from the germline V gene. CDR3 DNA sequence: TGTGCCAGCAGCTTAGTTGCGGGGGGGACTCCCTATGGCTACACCTTC. Protein sequence: CASSLVAGGTPYGYTF.

Comments on this clone: Other DNA sequences in the same sample also yield this CDR3. The chain employs TRBV9 and TRBJ2-3; the D call may be TRBD1 or TRBD2 (6 bases each). This CDR3 spans 13 amino acids. Germline V gene lookup returns CDR1 SGDLS and CDR2 YYNGEE. Between the trimmed V and J ends, which lost 2 bases and 4 bases, there was a span of 8 bases. The CDR3 DNA sequence: TGTGCCAGCAGCGTCGGGGGCTCAGATACGCAGTATTTT. Translated: CASSVGGSDTQYF.

This chain links TRBV15 with TRBJ2-7; TRBD1 agrees at 7 bases. CDR1 and CDR2 from the germline V gene are LNHNV and YYDKDF (reference sequence). The CDR3 is 15 residues long. Trimming took 1 base from V and 2 from J; bases not matched to a gene: 5. CDR3 protein: CATSRGPQGAYEQYF. In DNA form, the CDR3 reads TGTGCCACCAGCAGAGGACCCCAGGGGGCCTACGAGCAGTACTTC.

The gene calls are TRBV7-2 and TRBJ1-5; a possible D gene is TRBD1 (6 bases). The CDR3 contains 15 residues. Per the germline V gene, CDR1 is SGHTA and CDR2 is FQGNSA. The V end lost 6 bases, the J end lost 6 bases, and 18 bases lay between the germline ends. The CDR3 coding sequence is TGTGCCAGCAGTTTAACCCAGGGGTTGGGTCAGCCCCAGCATTTT. This translates into CASSLTQGLGQPQHF.

The chain carries TRBV21-1 and TRBJ2-1; the table calls TRBD1, which could not be checked here. TRBV21-1 has pseudogene status. There are 16 residues in the CDR3. The CDR3, as DNA: TGTGCCAGCAGCAGAAACCGGGACAGGGTTTACAATGAGCAGTTCTTC. Encoded protein: CASSRNRDRVYNEQFF.